This TCR beta chain came from a study of blood T cell repertoires in COVID-19. Study-level information: The United States, Italy and Spain provided the acute and convalescent COVID-19 samples. T cells, B-cell-depleted T cells, or PBMCs supplied cDNA or gDNA.

There are 16 residues in the CDR3. J gave up 1 base and V 5 bases, and 10 bases lay outside the gene matches. Germline CDR1 is MNHEY and CDR2 is SVGEGT. In the original processing: Amplification of reference gene primers was used by the study to estimate nucleated cell counts. Here immunoSEQ multiplex PCR was the method, and the copy in TCRdb shows in-frame clones only, minus some. That table gives V, J and clone size, and the DNA gave D and trimming. The sample includes approximately 360,000 clones, roughly four fifths seen only once; the top ten take approximately 5.4%. The sequence was obtained from a woman aged 45 to 65 who had recovered from COVID-19. V and J are TRBV6-2 or TRBV6-3 and TRBJ1-1; 7 bases fit TRBD1. The specimen was PBMCs or T cells enriched from blood (not recorded which). The CDR3 DNA reads as TGTGCCAGCAGTCATACAGGGGAATTGGAGAACACTGAAGCTTTCTTT. Its translation: CASSHTGELENTEAFF.